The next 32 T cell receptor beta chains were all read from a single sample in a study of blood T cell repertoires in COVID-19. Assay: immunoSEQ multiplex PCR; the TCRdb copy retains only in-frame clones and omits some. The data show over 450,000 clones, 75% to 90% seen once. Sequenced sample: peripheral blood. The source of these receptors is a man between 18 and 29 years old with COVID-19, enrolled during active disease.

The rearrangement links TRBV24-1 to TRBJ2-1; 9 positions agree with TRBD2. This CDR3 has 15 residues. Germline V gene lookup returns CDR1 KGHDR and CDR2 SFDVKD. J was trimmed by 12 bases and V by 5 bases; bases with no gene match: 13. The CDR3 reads CATSGAGGPALGQFF. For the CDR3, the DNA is TGTGCCACCAGTGGGGCGGGAGGGCCAGCATTGGGGCAGTTCTTC.

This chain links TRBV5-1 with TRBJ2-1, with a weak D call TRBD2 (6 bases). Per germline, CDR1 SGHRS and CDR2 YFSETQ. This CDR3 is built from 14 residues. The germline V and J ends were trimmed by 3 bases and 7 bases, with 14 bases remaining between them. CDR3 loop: CASSSRDSTNEQFF. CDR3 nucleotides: TGCGCCAGCAGCTCTCGGGACTCAACAAATGAGCAGTTCTTC.

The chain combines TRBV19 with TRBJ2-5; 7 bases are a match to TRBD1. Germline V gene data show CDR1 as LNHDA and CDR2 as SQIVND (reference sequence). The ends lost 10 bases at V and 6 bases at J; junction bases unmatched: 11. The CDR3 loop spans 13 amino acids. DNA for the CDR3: TGTGCCACCACTACAGGGGCGGCAAAGACCCAGTACTTC. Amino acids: CATTTGAAKTQYF.

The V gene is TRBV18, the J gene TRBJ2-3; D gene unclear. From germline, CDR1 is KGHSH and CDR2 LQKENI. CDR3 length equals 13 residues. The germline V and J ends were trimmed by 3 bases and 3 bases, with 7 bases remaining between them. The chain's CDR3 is CASSPLGTDTQYF. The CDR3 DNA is TGTGCCAGCTCACCCCTCGGGACAGATACGCAGTATTTT.

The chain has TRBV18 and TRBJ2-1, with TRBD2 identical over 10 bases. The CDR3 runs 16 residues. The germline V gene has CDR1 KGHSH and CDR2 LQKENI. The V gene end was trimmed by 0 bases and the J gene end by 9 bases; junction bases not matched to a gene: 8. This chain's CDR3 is CASSPPLAGESGEQFF. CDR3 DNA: TGTGCCAGCTCACCACCCCTAGCGGGAGAGTCCGGTGAGCAGTTCTTC.

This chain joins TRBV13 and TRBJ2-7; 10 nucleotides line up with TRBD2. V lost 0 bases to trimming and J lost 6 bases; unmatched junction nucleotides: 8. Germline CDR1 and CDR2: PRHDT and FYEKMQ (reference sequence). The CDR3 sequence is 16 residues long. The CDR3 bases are TGTGCCAGCAGCTTAGGAGTTACTAGCGGGGCGGTCGAGCAGTACTTC. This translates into CASSLGVTSGAVEQYF.

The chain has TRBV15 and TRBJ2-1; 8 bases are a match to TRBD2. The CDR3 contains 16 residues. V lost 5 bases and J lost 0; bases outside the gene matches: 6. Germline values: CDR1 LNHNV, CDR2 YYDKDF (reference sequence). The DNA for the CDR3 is TGTGCCACCAGCGGTAGCGGGGATAGCTCCTACAATGAGCAGTTCTTC. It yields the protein CATSGSGDSSYNEQFF.

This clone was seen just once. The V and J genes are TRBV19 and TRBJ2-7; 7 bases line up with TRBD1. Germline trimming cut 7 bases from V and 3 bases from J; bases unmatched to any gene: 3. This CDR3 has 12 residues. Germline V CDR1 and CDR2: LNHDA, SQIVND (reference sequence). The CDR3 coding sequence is TGTGCCAGTACCGACAGGGACTACGAGCAGTACTTC. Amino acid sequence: CASTDRDYEQYF.

The CDR3 protein is CAISDPGIAGADTQYF. CDR3 sequence (DNA): TGTGCCATCAGTGACCCAGGGATCGCAGGCGCAGATACGCAGTATTTT. The gene calls are TRBV10-3 and TRBJ2-3; a possible D gene is TRBD1 (5 bases). The V gene's germline CDR1 is ENHRY and CDR2 SYGVKD. V lost 3 bases to trimming and J lost 4 bases, with 17 bases between them. The CDR3 runs 16 residues.

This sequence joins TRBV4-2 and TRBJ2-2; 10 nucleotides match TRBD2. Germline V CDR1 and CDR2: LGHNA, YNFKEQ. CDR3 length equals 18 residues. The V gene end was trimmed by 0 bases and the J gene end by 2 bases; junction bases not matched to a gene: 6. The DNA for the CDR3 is TGTGCCAGCAGCCAAGAAGTGGTAGCGGGGGGTAACACCGGGGAGCTGTTTTTT. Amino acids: CASSQEVVAGGNTGELFF.

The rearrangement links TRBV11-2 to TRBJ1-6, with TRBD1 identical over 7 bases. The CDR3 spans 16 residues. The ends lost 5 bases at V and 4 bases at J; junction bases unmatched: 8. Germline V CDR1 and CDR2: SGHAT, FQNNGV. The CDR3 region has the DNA TGTGCCAGCAGCCAACAGGGACAGAATTATAATTCACCCCTCCACTTT. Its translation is CASSQQGQNYNSPLHF. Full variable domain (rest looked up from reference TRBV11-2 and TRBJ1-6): EAGVAQSPRYKIIEKRQSVAFWCNPISGHATLYWYQQILGQGPKLLIQFQNNGVVDDSQLPKDRFSAERLKGVDSTLKIQPAKLEDSAVYLCASSQQGQNYNSPLHFGNGTRLTVT.

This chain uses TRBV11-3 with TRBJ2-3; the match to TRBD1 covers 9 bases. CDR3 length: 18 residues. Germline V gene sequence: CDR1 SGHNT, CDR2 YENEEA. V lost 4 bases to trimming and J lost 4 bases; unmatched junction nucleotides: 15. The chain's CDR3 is CASSSPPPGQGWSDTQYF. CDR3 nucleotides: TGTGCCAGCAGCTCTCCCCCCCCGGGACAGGGCTGGTCAGATACGCAGTATTTT.

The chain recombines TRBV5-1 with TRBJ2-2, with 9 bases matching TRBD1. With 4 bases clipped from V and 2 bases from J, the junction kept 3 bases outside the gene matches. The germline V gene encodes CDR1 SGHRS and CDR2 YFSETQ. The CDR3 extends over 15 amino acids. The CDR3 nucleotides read TGCGCCAGCAGCCGGGACAGGGAAAACACCGGGGAGCTGTTTTTT. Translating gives CASSRDRENTGELFF.

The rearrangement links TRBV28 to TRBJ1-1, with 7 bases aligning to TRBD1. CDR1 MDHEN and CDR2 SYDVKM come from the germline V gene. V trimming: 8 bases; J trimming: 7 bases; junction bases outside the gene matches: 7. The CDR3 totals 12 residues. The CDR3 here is CASGPRGDEAFF. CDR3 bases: TGTGCCAGCGGACCCAGGGGGGATGAAGCTTTCTTT.

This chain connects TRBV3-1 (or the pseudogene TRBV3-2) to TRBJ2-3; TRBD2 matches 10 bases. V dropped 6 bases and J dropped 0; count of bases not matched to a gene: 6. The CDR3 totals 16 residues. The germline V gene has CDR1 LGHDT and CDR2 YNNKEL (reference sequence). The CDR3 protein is CASSAQRGGSTDTQYF. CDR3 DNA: TGTGCCAGCAGTGCCCAGCGGGGGGGTAGCACAGATACGCAGTATTTT.

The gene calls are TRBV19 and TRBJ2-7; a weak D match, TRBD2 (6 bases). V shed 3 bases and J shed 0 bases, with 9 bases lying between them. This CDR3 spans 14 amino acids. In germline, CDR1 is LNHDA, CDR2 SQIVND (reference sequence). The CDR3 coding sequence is TGTGCCAGTAGTATTGCGGGGAGCTCCTACGAGCAGTACTTC. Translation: CASSIAGSSYEQYF.

CDR3 coding DNA: TGTGCCAGCAGTGAAGGTTTAAGTTTCGGGGAGACCCAGTACTTC. Amino acid sequence: CASSEGLSFGETQYF. The V call is TRBV6-1, the J call TRBJ2-5; no reliable D call. Trimming took off 1 base at V and 5 bases at J, with 14 bases between the two ends. The CDR3 sequence is 15 residues long. Germline CDR1 is MNHNS and CDR2 is SASEGT.

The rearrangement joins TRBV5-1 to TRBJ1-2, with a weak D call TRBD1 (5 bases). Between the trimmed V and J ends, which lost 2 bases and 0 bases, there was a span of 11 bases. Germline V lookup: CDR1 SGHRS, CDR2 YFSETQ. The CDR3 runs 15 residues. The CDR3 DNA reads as TGCGCCAGCAGCTTTCTACGGGGGACTAACTATGGCTACACCTTC. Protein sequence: CASSFLRGTNYGYTF.

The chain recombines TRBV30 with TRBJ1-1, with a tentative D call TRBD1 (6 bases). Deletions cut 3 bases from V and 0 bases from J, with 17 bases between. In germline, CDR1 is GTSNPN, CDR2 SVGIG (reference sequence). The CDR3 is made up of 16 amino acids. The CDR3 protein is CAWSRGGSGMNTEAFF. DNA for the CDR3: TGTGCCTGGAGCAGAGGGGGTTCGGGGATGAACACTGAAGCTTTCTTT.

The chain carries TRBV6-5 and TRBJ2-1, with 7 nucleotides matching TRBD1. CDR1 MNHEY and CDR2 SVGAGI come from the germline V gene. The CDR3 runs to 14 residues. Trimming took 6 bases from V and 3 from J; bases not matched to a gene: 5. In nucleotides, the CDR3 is TGTGCCAGCAGGTTCGGGGACAGCTACAATGAGCAGTTCTTC. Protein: CASRFGDSYNEQFF.

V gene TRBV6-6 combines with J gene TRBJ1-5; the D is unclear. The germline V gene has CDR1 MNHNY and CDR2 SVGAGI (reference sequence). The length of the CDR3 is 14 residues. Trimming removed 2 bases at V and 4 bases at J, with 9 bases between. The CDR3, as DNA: TGTGCCAGCAGTTACACAGCTCTTAATCAGCCCCAGCATTTT. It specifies CASSYTALNQPQHF.

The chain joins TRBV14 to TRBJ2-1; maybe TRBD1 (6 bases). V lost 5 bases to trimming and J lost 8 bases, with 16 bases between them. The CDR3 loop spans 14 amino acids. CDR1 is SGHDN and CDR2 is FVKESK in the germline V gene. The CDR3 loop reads CASSRHRQVDEQFF. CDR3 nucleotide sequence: TGTGCCAGCAGCAGACACCGACAGGTCGATGAGCAGTTCTTC.

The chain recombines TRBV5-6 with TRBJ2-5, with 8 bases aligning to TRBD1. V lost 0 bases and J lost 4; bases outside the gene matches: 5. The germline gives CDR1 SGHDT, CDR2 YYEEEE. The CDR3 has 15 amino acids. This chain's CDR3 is CASSLGQGKGETQYF. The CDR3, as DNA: TGTGCCAGCAGCTTGGGACAGGGGAAAGGAGAGACCCAGTACTTC.

CDR3 in DNA: TGTGCCAGCAGCTCAGGGACTGTTACCTACAATGAGCAGTTCTTC. As protein: CASSSGTVTYNEQFF. The V and J genes are TRBV5-4 and TRBJ2-1; weak D call: TRBD2 (6 bases). With 3 bases removed from V and 2 bases from J, the gap between germline ends came to 12 bases. The CDR3 extends over 15 amino acids. CDR1 and CDR2 from the germline V gene are SGHNT and YYREEE (reference sequence).

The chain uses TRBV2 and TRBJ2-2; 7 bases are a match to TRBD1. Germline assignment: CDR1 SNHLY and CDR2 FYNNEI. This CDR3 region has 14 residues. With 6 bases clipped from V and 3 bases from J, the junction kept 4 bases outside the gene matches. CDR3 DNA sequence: TGTGCCAGCAGGGACAGGTTTGACACCGGGGAGCTGTTTTTT. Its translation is CASRDRFDTGELFF.

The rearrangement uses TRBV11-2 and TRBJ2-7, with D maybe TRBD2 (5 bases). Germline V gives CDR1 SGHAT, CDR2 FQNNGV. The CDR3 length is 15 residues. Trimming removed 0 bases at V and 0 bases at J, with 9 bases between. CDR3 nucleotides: TGTGCCAGCAGCTTAGATTCACTAGTCTCCTACGAGCAGTACTTC. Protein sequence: CASSLDSLVSYEQYF.

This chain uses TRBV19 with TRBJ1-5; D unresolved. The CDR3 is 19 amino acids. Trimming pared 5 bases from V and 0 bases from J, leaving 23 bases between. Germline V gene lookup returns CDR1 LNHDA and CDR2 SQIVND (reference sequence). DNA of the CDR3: TGTGCCAGTAGTGCCCTGAGGGCCCTGGGATACTATAGCAATCAGCCCCAGCATTTT. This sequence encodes CASSALRALGYYSNQPQHF.

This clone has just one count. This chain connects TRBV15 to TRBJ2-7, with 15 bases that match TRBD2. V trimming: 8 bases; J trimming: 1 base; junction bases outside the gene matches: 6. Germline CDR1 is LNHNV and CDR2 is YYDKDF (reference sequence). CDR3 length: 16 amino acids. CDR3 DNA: TGTGCCACCTCCGGGACTAGCGGGAGGCCTTCCTACGAGCAGTACTTC. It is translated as CATSGTSGRPSYEQYF.

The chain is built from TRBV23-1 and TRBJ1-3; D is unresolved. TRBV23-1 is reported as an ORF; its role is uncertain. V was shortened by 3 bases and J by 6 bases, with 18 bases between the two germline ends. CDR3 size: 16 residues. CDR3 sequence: CASSQIGGSDENTIYF. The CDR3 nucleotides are TGCGCCAGCAGTCAGATAGGAGGGTCAGATGAAAACACCATATATTTT.

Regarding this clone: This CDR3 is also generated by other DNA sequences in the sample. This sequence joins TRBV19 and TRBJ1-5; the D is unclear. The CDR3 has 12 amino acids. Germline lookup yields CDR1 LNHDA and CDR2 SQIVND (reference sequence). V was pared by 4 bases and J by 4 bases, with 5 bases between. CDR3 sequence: CASSTYNQPQHF. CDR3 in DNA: TGTGCCAGTAGTACGTATAATCAGCCCCAGCATTTT. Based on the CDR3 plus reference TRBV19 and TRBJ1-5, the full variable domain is DGGITQSPKYLFRKEGQNVTLSCEQNLNHDAMYWYRQDPGQGLRLIYYSQIVNDFQKGDIAEGYSVSREKKESFPLTVTSAQKNPTAFYLCASSTYNQPQHFGDGTRLSIL.

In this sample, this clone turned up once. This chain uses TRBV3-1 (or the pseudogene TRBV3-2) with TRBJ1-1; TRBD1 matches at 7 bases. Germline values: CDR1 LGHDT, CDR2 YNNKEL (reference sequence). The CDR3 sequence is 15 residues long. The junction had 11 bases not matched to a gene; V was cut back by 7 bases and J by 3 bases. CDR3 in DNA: TGTGCCAGCACCCCCATGGGGACAGCTTACACTGAAGCTTTCTTT. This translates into CASTPMGTAYTEAFF.

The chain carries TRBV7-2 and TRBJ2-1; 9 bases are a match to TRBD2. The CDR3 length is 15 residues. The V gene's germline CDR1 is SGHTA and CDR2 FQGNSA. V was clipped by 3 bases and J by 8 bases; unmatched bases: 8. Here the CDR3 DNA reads TGTGCCAGCAGCTTGCTTAGCGGGAGTTCCCATGAGCAGTTCTTC. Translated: CASSLLSGSSHEQFF.